These 3 T cell receptor beta chains were sequenced from one sample in a study of naive and memory T cell subsets. Study-level results: Naive repertoires, especially CD8, held a few larger clonotypes, possibly memory cells re-expressing CD45RA.

The beta constant-region primer was an equimolar mix of two oligonucleotides covering TRBC1 and TRBC2. Nested alpha and beta constant-region primers with the SP2 primer drove four PCR rounds on ligated cDNA. Each CDR3 protein gets one entry after TCRdb re-called the UMI-ligation and nested PCR reads with MiXCR. The table includes approximately 150,000 distinct CDR3 sequences, 20% to 25% detected once. Antigens of these TCRs are unknown. The sample comprised naive CD4+ T cells from blood. Every receptor here comes from a human donor in good health.

J is TRBJ1-1 and V is TRBV11-2; no clear D. The CDR3 consists of 14 residues. Germline lookup yields CDR1 SGHAT and CDR2 FQNNGV. V dropped 6 bases and J dropped 5 bases, with 16 bases sitting between them. Here the CDR3 DNA reads TGTGCCAGCAGGATTAAGGGTCCTGGGACTGAAGCTTTCTTT. As protein: CASRIKGPGTEAFF.

The chain combines TRBV5-5 with TRBJ1-4, with D hard to call. CDR1 and CDR2 from the germline V gene are SGHKS and YYEKEE (reference sequence). The CDR3 contains 15 residues. V shed 4 bases and J shed 0 bases, with 10 bases lying between them. CDR3 loop: CASSSTPSTNEKLFF. In nucleotides, the CDR3 is TGTGCCAGCAGCAGCACTCCTTCAACTAATGAAAAACTGTTTTTT.

A few counts support this clonotype. The gene calls are TRBV28 and TRBJ2-5, with 8 bases that match TRBD1. CDR3 length equals 17 residues. The trim removed 5 bases at V and 5 bases at J, leaving 16 bases unmatched. The germline V gene has CDR1 MDHEN and CDR2 SYDVKM. The CDR3 sequence is CASSISRGRSSRETQYF. As DNA, the CDR3 is TGTGCCAGCAGTATATCCAGGGGGCGAAGTAGTCGGGAGACCCAGTACTTC.